These 21 T cell receptor beta chains came from one sample sequenced in a study of T cells in Graves' hyperthyroidism and ophthalmopathy. The investigators amplified TCR beta CDR3 regions from RNA transcripts. First-round RT-PCR of the TCR CDR3 relied on the HTBI primer set. TCRdb re-called the multiplex PCR reads with MiXCR, one entry per CDR3 protein. In the table there are some 600,000 distinct CDR3 sequences, just over 45% of which are singletons. The sequencing sample was made of peripheral blood or thyroid tissue (not recorded which). Every receptor here comes from a woman in her late teens or twenties with Graves' hyperthyroidism.

About this clonotype: One base away lies a much larger clone, so this may be a sequencing read error. The chain joins TRBV11-1 to TRBJ2-5, with a possible D match to TRBD1 (6 bases). The CDR3 spans 12 residues. CDR1 is SGHAT, CDR2 FQDESV, per germline (reference sequence). The CDR3 DNA reads as TGTGCCAGCAGCTCACAGGGAGAGATCCAGTACTTC. Its translation: CASSSQGEIQYF.

There are many counts of this clonotype. This chain joins TRBV10-2 and TRBJ2-5; D remains unclear. Trimming stripped 0 bases from V and 1 base from J, with 6 bases between. Germline CDR1 is WSHSY and CDR2 is SAAADI. This CDR3 is 14 amino acids long. CDR3 residues: CASSESVAQETQYF. CDR3 nucleotide sequence: TGCGCCAGCAGTGAGTCAGTCGCCCAAGAGACCCAGTACTTC.

J is TRBJ2-5 and V is TRBV7-8; the match to TRBD2 covers 8 bases. V lost 5 bases and J lost 2; bases outside the gene matches: 7. In germline, CDR1 is SGHVS, CDR2 FQNEAQ. The CDR3 consists of 15 residues. DNA of the CDR3: TGTGCCAGCAGCCGTGCACTAGCGGAACAAGAGACCCAGTACTTC. Amino acid sequence: CASSRALAEQETQYF.

The chain has TRBV19 and TRBJ1-5; no definite D call. Trimming took off 8 bases at V and 2 bases at J, with 10 bases between the two ends. CDR1 is LNHDA and CDR2 is SQIVND in the germline V gene (reference sequence). This CDR3 comprises 13 residues. The DNA for the CDR3 is TGTGCCAGTGGGGTTGGGGGCAATCAGCCCCAGCATTTT. It yields the protein CASGVGGNQPQHF.

This clonotype was observed many times. The CDR3: CASSSSSSYEQYF. CDR3 DNA: TGTGCCAGCAGTTCCAGTTCCTCCTACGAGCAGTACTTC. V and J are TRBV12-3 or TRBV12-4 and TRBJ2-7; D is undetermined. Trimming cost V 4 bases and J 0 bases, with 7 bases left between them. This CDR3 comprises 13 residues.

The chain has TRBV2 and TRBJ1-6, with D tentatively TRBD1 (6 bases). The V end was cut by 8 bases, the J end by 7 bases, with 30 bases between. The CDR3 spans 19 residues. Germline loops: CDR1 SNHLY, CDR2 FYNNEI. CDR3 protein: CASSPRLSTTGHTNSPLHF. The CDR3 DNA reads as TGTGCCAGCTCACCCCGGTTATCAACCACGGGACACACGAATTCACCCCTCCACTTT.

The chain uses TRBV12-3 or TRBV12-4 and TRBJ1-5, with D maybe TRBD1 (6 bases). This CDR3 is 16 amino acids long. The CDR3, as DNA: TGTGCTAGTGATTGGGCGTCGGGGGGGCCAAATCAGCCCCAGCATTTT. Translated, it gives CASDWASGGPNQPQHF.

This clonotype has a single count. It may be a read error: a sequence one base away is much more abundant. The J gene is TRBJ1-4, the V gene TRBV2; D perhaps matches TRBD1 (5 bases). V shed 5 bases and J shed 13 bases, with 11 bases lying between them. CDR3 length equals 11 residues. Germline CDR1 and CDR2: SNHLY and FYNNEI. The CDR3 loop reads CASSNRLPLFF. The CDR3 bases are TGTGCCAGCAGTAACAGGTTGCCACTGTTTTTT. Together with reference TRBV2 and TRBJ1-4, the CDR3 gives the full variable domain: EPEVTQTPSHQVTQMGQEVILRCVPISNHLYFYWYRQILGQKVEFLVSFYNNEISEKSEIFDDQFSVERPDGSNFTLKIRSTKLEDSAMYFCASSNRLPLFFGSGTQLSVL.

The V call is TRBV7-8, the J call TRBJ1-1; 7 bases fit TRBD1. Germline V gene data show CDR1 as SGHVS and CDR2 as FQNEAQ. The junction had 9 bases not matched to a gene; V was cut back by 5 bases and J by 0 bases. The CDR3 has 16 amino acids. CDR3 coding DNA: TGTGCCAGCAGCCTCAGGGGGGGACTCATGAACACTGAAGCTTTCTTT. Translation gives CASSLRGGLMNTEAFF. Full variable domain (remainder filled in from reference TRBV7-8 and TRBJ1-1): GAGVSQSPRYKVAKRGQDVALRCDPISGHVSLFWYQQALGQGPEFLTYFQNEAQLDKSGLPSDRFFAERPEGSVSTLKIQRTQQEDSAVYLCASSLRGGLMNTEAFFGQGTRLTVV.

This clonotype was detected many times. This sequence joins TRBV24-1 and TRBJ1-2, with 7 bases identical to TRBD1. With V trimmed by 4 bases and J by 4 bases, 11 bases remained unmatched. Looked up from germline, CDR1 is KGHDR and CDR2 is SFDVKD. CDR3 length equals 16 residues. The CDR3 DNA sequence: TGTGCCACCAGTGACCGGAATCCAGGGGGAGTCTATGGCTACACCTTC. Protein sequence: CATSDRNPGGVYGYTF.

The chain carries TRBV12-3 or TRBV12-4 and TRBJ2-7; 7 bases agree with TRBD1. V trimming: 6 bases; J trimming: 13 bases; junction bases outside the gene matches: 12. This CDR3 is built from 12 residues. CDR3: CASSPPPGQIYF. In DNA, the CDR3 is TGTGCCAGCAGCCCTCCTCCGGGACAGATATACTTC.

The chain employs TRBV7-2 and TRBJ1-5, with D maybe TRBD1 (6 bases). The ends were cut back, 5 bases at V and 6 bases at J, with 17 bases in the middle. The CDR3 extends over 15 amino acids. From germline, CDR1 is SGHTA and CDR2 FQGNSA. This chain's CDR3 is CASSLGQEGTQPQHF. The CDR3 coding sequence is TGTGCCAGCAGCCTGGGACAAGAGGGTACTCAGCCCCAGCATTTT.

This chain joins TRBV10-3 and TRBJ1-6; no definite D call. The CDR3 consists of 13 residues. Germline V gene lookup returns CDR1 ENHRY and CDR2 SYGVKD. The V end lost 4 bases, the J end lost 5 bases, and 6 bases lay between the germline ends. In DNA, the CDR3 is TGTGCCATCAGTGTGGAAAATAATTCACCCCTCCACTTT. Its translation: CAISVENNSPLHF.

The chain uses TRBV2 and TRBJ1-5; maybe TRBD1 (6 bases). This CDR3 spans 15 amino acids. Germline loops: CDR1 SNHLY, CDR2 FYNNEI. The V and J ends lost 5 bases and 0 bases respectively, with 11 bases between them. CDR3 sequence: CASSFLDSSNQPQHF. The CDR3, as DNA: TGTGCCAGCAGTTTCTTGGACAGTAGCAATCAGCCCCAGCATTTT.

On this clonotype: At one end the junction does not follow the germline gene, possibly because of a read error. The rearrangement joins TRBV7-3 to TRBJ1-1, with D unclear. This CDR3 has 15 residues. CDR1 SGHTA and CDR2 FQGTGA come from the germline V gene. In DNA, the CDR3 is TGTGCCAGCAACTTAGTGTACTCTAGGAACACTGAAGCTTTCTTT. Amino acid sequence: CASNLVYSRNTEAFF.

Ten or more counts support this clonotype. The chain combines TRBV2 with TRBJ1-2; D not resolved. Looked up from germline, CDR1 is SNHLY and CDR2 is FYNNEI. V was clipped by 6 bases and J by 0 bases, with 11 bases between them. The CDR3 loop spans 14 amino acids. The CDR3 region is CASSWQEANYGYTF. CDR3 nucleotide sequence: TGTGCCAGCAGCTGGCAGGAAGCTAACTATGGCTACACCTTC. Full variable domain (remainder filled in from reference TRBV2 and TRBJ1-2): EPEVTQTPSHQVTQMGQEVILRCVPISNHLYFYWYRQILGQKVEFLVSFYNNEISEKSEIFDDQFSVERPDGSNFTLKIRSTKLEDSAMYFCASSWQEANYGYTFGSGTRLTVV.

V is TRBV29-1 and J is TRBJ1-2; 8 bases are a match to TRBD1. The CDR3 is 13 amino acids. The germline CDR1 and CDR2 sequences are SQVTM and ANQGSEA. V lost 4 bases and J lost 3; bases outside the gene matches: 4. Written as DNA, the CDR3 is TGCAGCGTTGGAGGACAGGGTGACTATGGCTACACCTTC. It specifies CSVGGQGDYGYTF.

This clonotype was counted at least ten times. V and J are TRBV7-2 and TRBJ1-4, with D possibly being TRBD1 (5 bases). CDR3 length: 14 residues. V was cut by 5 bases and J by 5 bases, with 12 bases left in between. CDR1 and CDR2 (germline): SGHTA, FQGNSA. DNA for the CDR3: TGTGCCAGCAGCCCGGGACTGAGGAATGAAAAACTGTTTTTT. Translation: CASSPGLRNEKLFF.

The chain uses TRBV7-2 and TRBJ2-7, with TRBD2 matching over 7 bases. CDR3 length: 16 amino acids. V gave up 7 bases and J gave up 4 bases; unmatched junction bases: 16. CDR1 is SGHTA, CDR2 FQGNSA, per germline. The CDR3 loop is CASTLLGEGSRYEQYF. In DNA form, the CDR3 reads TGTGCCAGCACCTTGCTGGGGGAGGGGTCAAGGTACGAGCAGTACTTC.

This clonotype was detected only once. The genes are TRBV2 and TRBJ2-2; 9 positions match TRBD1. The CDR3 consists of 16 residues. Trimming took 5 bases from V and 6 from J; bases not matched to a gene: 10. Per the germline V gene, CDR1 is SNHLY and CDR2 is FYNNEI. The CDR3 region is CASSLEDRGSAGELFF. DNA of the CDR3: TGTGCCAGCAGTTTAGAGGACAGGGGTAGCGCCGGGGAGCTGTTTTTT.

This clonotype came up many times. The gene calls are TRBV29-1 and TRBJ2-7; D may be TRBD2 (6 bases). The CDR3 runs 13 residues. Trimming removed 3 bases at V and 6 bases at J, with 15 bases between. Germline-derived CDR1 and CDR2 are SQVTM and ANQGSEA. CDR3 nucleotides: TGCAGCGTTGAGAGTCGGGCGGGGCGCGAGCAGTACTTC. Translation gives CSVESRAGREQYF.